This note documents a single TCR beta chain sequence. The antigen is undetermined. The record originates from a study of T cell repertoires in cytomegalovirus infection. Whole-study context: In public TCR beta signatures, there were indications of both CMV infection and matching HLA type. Study observations and caveats: The response measured ex vivo was dominated by TCR beta clonotypes (HLA-C-restricted and CMV-specific). There were carriers of CMV plus the relevant HLA, and cumulative public TCR beta family frequency identified them.

The ends lost 6 bases at V and 5 bases at J; junction bases unmatched: 8. This CDR3 comprises 15 residues. Germline assignment: CDR1 SGHVT and CDR2 SQSDAQ. TCRdb reprocessed the reads with MiXCR, giving one entry per CDR3 protein. The sample includes about 830,000 distinct CDR3 sequences, approximately 29% of them seen just once. The source of this sequence is a human donor in good health (CMV status not recorded). Some clones in this sample may be carry-over from other donors' samples. This sequence joins TRBV7-4 and TRBJ2-2; 8 nucleotides line up with TRBD1. This sample comprised cultured CD8+ T cells from PBMCs, obtained from culture after CMV antigen stimulation. The CDR3 spells CASSYRTGRTGELFF. DNA of the CDR3: TGTGCCAGCAGTTATCGGACAGGGCGAACCGGGGAGCTGTTTTTT.